A selection of T cell receptor beta chains follows, all from one sample in a study of blood T cell repertoires in COVID-19. The protocol was immunoSEQ multiplex PCR, while the TCRdb copy is restricted to in-frame clones and leaves out a portion. This sample has 150,000 or so clones; 75% to 90% occur once, and the top ten carry around 6.3%. Sequencing was done on a sample of peripheral blood. All receptors derive from an elderly man with acute or convalescent COVID-19. The CDR3 runs from the conserved cysteine through the conserved F or W. The order of the fields is clone size, D gene, J gene, V gene, CDR3 protein, CDR3 DNA. The D gene is left open where the match is weak. Size tells how often a clone was seen (once, few, many) or the class of an expanded clone, and some rows leave it out.

few	TRBD2	TRBJ2-1	TRBV7-2	CASSAGGAGRHNEQFF	TGTGCCAGCAGCGCCGGGGGAGCGGGGCGTCACAATGAGCAGTTCTTC
NA	NA	TRBJ2-5	TRBV2	CASRLGEQTQYF	TGTGCCAGTAGACTAGGCGAACAGACCCAGTACTTC
NA	TRBD2	TRBJ2-1	TRBV6-5	CASSPGTSGRSEQFF	TGTGCCAGCAGTCCCGGGACTAGCGGGAGGTCCGAGCAGTTCTTC
NA	NA	TRBJ2-1	TRBV9	CASSVDGTPYNEQFF	TGTGCCAGCAGCGTAGATGGGACTCCTTACAATGAGCAGTTCTTC
NA	TRBD1	TRBJ1-1	TRBV5-4	CASSGAQGWDTEAFF	TGTGCCAGCAGCGGCGCACAGGGGTGGGACACTGAAGCTTTCTTT
NA	NA	TRBJ1-1	TRBV28	CASSSPARATEAFF	TGTGCCAGCAGTTCTCCTGCCAGGGCGACTGAAGCTTTCTTT
NA	TRBD1	TRBJ1-1	TRBV3-1/TRBV3-2	CASNTGGAGEAFF	TGTGCCAGCAATACAGGGGGCGCCGGTGAAGCTTTCTTT
once	TRBD1	TRBJ1-1	TRBV6-6	CASSPDRGRLGGTEAFF	TGTGCCAGCAGTCCCGACAGGGGGCGGTTGGGAGGCACTGAAGCTTTCTTT
NA	NA	TRBJ2-5	TRBV12-5	CASVPGGGGSAETQYF	TGTGCTAGTGTCCCGGGGGGTGGGGGCTCAGCAGAGACCCAGTACTTC
NA	NA	TRBJ1-1	TRBV7-4	CASSFRAPGQPNTEAFF	TGTGCCAGCAGCTTCCGGGCGCCCGGACAGCCCAACACTGAAGCTTTCTTT
NA	NA	TRBJ1-2	TRBV6-4	CASSDPGNRGYTF	TGTGCCAGCAGTGATCCGGGGAATCGTGGCTACACCTTC
NA	NA	TRBJ1-5	TRBV6-6	CASSTQVGQPQHF	TGTGCCAGCAGCACACAGGTGGGGCAGCCCCAGCATTTT
NA	TRBD1	TRBJ1-2	TRBV2	CASSTGGNRKSYTF	TGTGCCAGCAGTACAGGGGGCAATCGAAAGAGCTACACCTTC
NA	TRBD1	TRBJ2-7	TRBV5-1	CASSLGQVGEQYF	TGCGCCAGCAGCCTGGGACAGGTGGGCGAGCAGTACTTC
NA	NA	TRBJ2-5	TRBV28	CASSTQAQETQYF	TGTGCCAGCTCTACCCAGGCACAAGAGACCCAGTACTTC
NA	TRBD2	TRBJ2-5	TRBV28	CASSLYGTSGSVRETQYF	TGTGCCAGCAGTTTATATGGGACTAGCGGGAGTGTAAGAGAGACCCAGTACTTC
once	NA	TRBJ1-4	TRBV6-1	CASSELENEKLFF	TGTGCCAGCAGTGAGTTGGAGAATGAAAAACTGTTTTTT
NA	TRBD1	TRBJ1-2	TRBV3-1/TRBV3-2	CASSQVTGGLGGYTF	TGTGCCAGCAGCCAAGTCACAGGGGGCTTGGGAGGCTACACCTTC
NA	NA	TRBJ1-1	TRBV27	CASSSQERHTEAFF	TGTGCCAGCAGCTCACAGGAGAGACACACTGAAGCTTTCTTT
NA	NA	TRBJ2-7	TRBV19	CASSIRGGSSYEQYF	TGTGCCAGTAGTATCCGAGGGGGTTCATCCTACGAGCAGTACTTC